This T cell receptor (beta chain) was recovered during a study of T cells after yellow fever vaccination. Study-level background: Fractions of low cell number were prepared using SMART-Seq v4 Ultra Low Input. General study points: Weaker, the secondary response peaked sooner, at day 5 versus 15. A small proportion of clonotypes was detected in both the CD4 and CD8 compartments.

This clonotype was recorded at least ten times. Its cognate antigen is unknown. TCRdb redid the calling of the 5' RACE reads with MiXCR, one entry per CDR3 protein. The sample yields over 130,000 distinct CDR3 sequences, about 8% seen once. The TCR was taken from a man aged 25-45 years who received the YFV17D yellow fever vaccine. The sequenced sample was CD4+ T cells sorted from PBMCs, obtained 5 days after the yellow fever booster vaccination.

CDR3 in amino acids: CASSLMAAVNLPYEQYF. The CDR3 DNA reads as TGTGCCAGCAGCTTAATGGCAGCGGTAAACCTTCCCTACGAGCAGTACTTC. This sequence joins TRBV7-2 and TRBJ2-7, with D maybe TRBD2 (5 bases). Trimming removed 2 bases from V and 2 bases from J, with 19 bases in between. Germline CDR1 and CDR2: SGHTA and FQGNSA. The CDR3 is made up of 17 amino acids. Complete variable domain (other parts from reference TRBV7-2 and TRBJ2-7): GAGVSQSPSNKVTEKGKDVELRCDPISGHTALYWYRQSLGQGLEFLIYFQGNSAPDKSGLPSDRFSAERTGGSVSTLTIQRTQQEDSAVYLCASSLMAAVNLPYEQYFGPGTRLTVT.